This T cell receptor beta chain was sequenced during a study of blood T cell repertoires in COVID-19. Study-level information: Samples of COVID-19 (acute and convalescent) were obtained from the United States, Italy and Spain. T cells, B-cell-depleted T cells, or PBMCs provided the cDNA or gDNA that served as material.

Patients from Seattle were sampled longitudinally, starting during active infection. Original handling: Estimated nucleated cell counts came from reference gene primer amplification. Produced via immunoSEQ multiplex PCR; TCRdb's table is partial and in-frame only. The DNA was the basis for D and trimming; V, J and clone size are from that table. The data hold about 24,000 clones, with 80% to 90% observed a single time. V lost 5 bases, J lost 6 bases, and 14 bases lay in between. This CDR3 is 13 amino acids long. Germline-derived CDR1 and CDR2 are MNHEY and SVGEGT. This chain uses TRBV6-2 or TRBV6-3 with TRBJ2-7; maybe TRBD1 (6 bases). Sequenced: peripheral blood. The sequence derives from an older woman with COVID-19, enrolled during active disease. DNA for the CDR3: TGTGCCAGCAGTCCCGGGACACTAACCGAGCAGTACTTC. Amino acid sequence: CASSPGTLTEQYF.